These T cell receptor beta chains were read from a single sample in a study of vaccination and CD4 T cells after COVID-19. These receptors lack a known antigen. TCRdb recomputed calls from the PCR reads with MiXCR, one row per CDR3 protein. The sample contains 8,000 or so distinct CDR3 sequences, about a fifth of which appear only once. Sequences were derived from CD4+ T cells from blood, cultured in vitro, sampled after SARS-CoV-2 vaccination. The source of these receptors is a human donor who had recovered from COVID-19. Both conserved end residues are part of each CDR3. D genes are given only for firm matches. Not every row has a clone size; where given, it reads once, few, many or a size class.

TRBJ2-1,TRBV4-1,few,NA,CASSQGWGPYNEQFF,TGCGCCAGCAGCCAAGGTTGGGGGCCCTACAATGAGCAGTTCTTC
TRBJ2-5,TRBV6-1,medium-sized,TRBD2,CASSEAGLASGTQYF,TGTGCCAGCAGTGAAGCGGGACTAGCGAGTGGGACCCAGTACTTC
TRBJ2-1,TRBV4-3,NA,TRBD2,CASSVRLAGSYNEQFF,TGCGCCAGCAGCGTCCGACTAGCGGGATCCTACAATGAGCAGTTCTTC
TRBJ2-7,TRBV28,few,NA,CASSKSISYEQYF,TGTGCCAGCAGCAAAAGTATTTCCTACGAGCAGTACTTC
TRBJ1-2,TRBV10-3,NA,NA,CAISESGFRGGYTF,TGTGCCATCAGTGAGTCGGGGTTCCGCGGGGGCTACACCTTC
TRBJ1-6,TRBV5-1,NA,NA,CASSPEVGVGNSPLHF,TGCGCCAGCAGCCCGGAGGTGGGGGTTGGTAATTCACCCCTCCACTTT
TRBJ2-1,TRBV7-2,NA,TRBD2,CASSYGGLAYNEQFF,TGTGCCAGCAGCTACGGGGGACTAGCCTACAATGAGCAGTTCTTC
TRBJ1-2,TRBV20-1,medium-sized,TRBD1,CSASSGTGNSYTF,TGCAGTGCTTCTTCCGGGACAGGGAATAGCTACACCTTC
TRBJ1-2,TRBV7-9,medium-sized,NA,CASSSLRRDYGYTF,TGTGCCAGCAGCTCCCTGCGAAGGGACTATGGCTACACCTTC
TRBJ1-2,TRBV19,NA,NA,CASSSSSTGFGGGYTF,TGTGCCAGTAGCTCCTCCTCGACAGGCTTTGGAGGTGGCTACACCTTC
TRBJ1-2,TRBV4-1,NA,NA,CASSQGPDHYGYTF,TGCGCCAGCAGCCAAGGACCAGATCACTATGGCTACACCTTC
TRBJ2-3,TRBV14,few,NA,CASSPGTDTQYF,TGTGCCAGCAGCCCCGGCACAGATACGCAGTATTTT
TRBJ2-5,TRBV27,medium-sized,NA,CASSLSRAVQETQYF,TGTGCCAGCAGTTTATCCAGGGCAGTCCAGGAGACCCAGTACTTC
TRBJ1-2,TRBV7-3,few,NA,CASSLTGPPLNYGYTF,TGTGCCAGCAGCTTAACAGGGCCCCCTCTTAACTATGGCTACACCTTC
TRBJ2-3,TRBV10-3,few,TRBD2,CAIGGAGITDTQYF,TGTGCCATCGGGGGAGCGGGGATAACAGATACGCAGTATTTT
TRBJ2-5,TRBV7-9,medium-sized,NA,CASSPVGGEKGAQYF,TGTGCCAGCAGCCCCGTGGGCGGGGAGAAGGGGGCCCAGTACTTC
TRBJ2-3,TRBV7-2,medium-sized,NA,CASSLSGGDTQYF,TGTGCCAGCAGCTTATCGGGCGGGGATACGCAGTATTTT
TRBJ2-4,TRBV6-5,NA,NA,CASSYWLDGIQYF,TGTGCCAGCAGTTACTGGCTGGATGGCATTCAGTACTTC
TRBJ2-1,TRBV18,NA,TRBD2,CASSPPAGLAVNEQFF,TGTGCCAGCTCACCACCGGCGGGACTAGCGGTAAATGAGCAGTTCTTC
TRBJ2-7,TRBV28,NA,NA,CASSLGGSGYEQYF,TGTGCCAGCAGTTTAGGGGGCAGTGGCTACGAGCAGTACTTC
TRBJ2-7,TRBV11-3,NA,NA,CANGRRGGPSYEQYF,TGTGCCAACGGACGGAGGGGGGGTCCCTCTTACGAGCAGTACTTC
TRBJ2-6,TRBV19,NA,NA,CASSFEFSGANVLTF,TGTGCCAGTAGTTTTGAGTTCTCTGGGGCCAACGTCCTGACTTTC
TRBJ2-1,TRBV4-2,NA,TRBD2,CASSHTPLAGGLNEQFF,TGTGCCAGCAGCCACACCCCGCTAGCGGGGGGGCTAAATGAGCAGTTCTTC
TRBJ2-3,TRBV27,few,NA,CASSPPGHSTDTQYF,TGTGCCAGCAGTCCACCGGGACATAGCACAGATACGCAGTATTTT
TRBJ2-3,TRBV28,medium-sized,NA,CASRVGTSTDTQYF,TGTGCCAGCAGAGTCGGAACTAGCACAGATACGCAGTATTTT
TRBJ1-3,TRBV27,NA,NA,CASSPQGRSGNTIYF,TGTGCCAGCAGCCCACAGGGCCGCTCTGGAAACACCATATATTTT
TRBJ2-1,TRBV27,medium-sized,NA,CASSRNNEQFF,TGTGCCAGCAGTCGCAACAATGAGCAGTTCTTC
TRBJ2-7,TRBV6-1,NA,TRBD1,CASSDPGQARGKQYF,TGTGCCAGCAGTGACCCGGGACAGGCCCGGGGGAAGCAGTACTTC
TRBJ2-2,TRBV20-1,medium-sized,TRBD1,CSARDREAGELFF,TGCAGTGCACGGGACAGAGAGGCCGGGGAGCTGTTTTTT
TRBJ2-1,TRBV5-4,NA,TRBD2,CASSFGGGRISSYNEQFF,TGTGCCAGCAGCTTCGGTGGCGGGAGGATTAGCTCCTACAATGAGCAGTTCTTC
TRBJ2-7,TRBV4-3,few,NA,CASSLVPRGDYEQYF,TGCGCCAGCAGCCTCGTACCCAGGGGGGACTACGAGCAGTACTTC
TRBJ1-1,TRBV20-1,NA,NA,CRAGGGGKGTEAFF,TGCAGGGCGGGAGGGGGAGGAAAGGGGACTGAAGCTTTCTTT
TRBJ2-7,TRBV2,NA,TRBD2,CASRLASGTEYEQYF,TGTGCCAGCAGACTAGCTAGCGGGACGGAGTACGAGCAGTACTTC
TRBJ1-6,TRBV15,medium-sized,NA,CATTRTQSSPLHF,TGTGCCACCACCCGGACCCAAAGTTCACCCCTCCACTTT
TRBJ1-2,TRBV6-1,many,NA,CASSVNSNYGYTF,TGTGCCAGCAGTGTTAACAGCAACTATGGCTACACCTTC
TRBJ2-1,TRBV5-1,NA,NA,CASSLDRANNEQFF,TGCGCCAGCAGCTTGGACAGGGCGAACAATGAGCAGTTCTTC
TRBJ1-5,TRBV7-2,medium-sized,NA,CASSLLAGVGQPQHF,TGTGCCAGCAGCTTATTAGCGGGTGTGGGTCAGCCCCAGCATTTT
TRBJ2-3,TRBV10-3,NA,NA,CAIGASGSTDTQYF,TGTGCCATCGGGGCCAGCGGGAGCACAGATACGCAGTATTTT
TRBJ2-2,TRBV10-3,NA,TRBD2,CAISDGGRANTGELFF,TGTGCCATCAGTGATGGAGGGAGGGCGAACACCGGGGAGCTGTTTTTT
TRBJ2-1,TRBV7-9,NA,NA,CASSLPKAPESEQFF,TGTGCCAGCAGCTTACCCAAGGCCCCCGAATCTGAGCAGTTCTTC
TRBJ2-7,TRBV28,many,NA,CASRSPEGHGSYEQYF,TGTGCCAGCAGGTCCCCGGAGGGCCACGGGTCCTACGAGCAGTACTTC